A selection of T cell receptor beta chains follows, all from one sample in a study of cytotoxic CD8 clonotypes in ibrutinib-treated CLL. Produced via immunoSEQ multiplex PCR; TCRdb's table is partial and in-frame only. The table records roughly 330,000 clones, roughly 67% of them present only once. Sample: PBMCs, taken after 36 months of ibrutinib treatment. These receptors were taken from a human donor with chronic lymphocytic leukemia. Both conserved end residues are part of each CDR3. The order of the fields is V gene, J gene, CDR3 length, CDR3 protein.

V gene: TRBV7-2
J gene: TRBJ2-5
CDR3 length: 15
CDR3 protein: CASTPTGVNQETQYF

V gene: TRBV4-3
J gene: TRBJ2-3
CDR3 length: 13
CDR3 protein: CASSQDGQDTQYF

V gene: TRBV10-3
J gene: TRBJ2-3
CDR3 length: 15
CDR3 protein: CAISEPAGATDTQYF

V gene: TRBV19
J gene: TRBJ2-7
CDR3 length: 13
CDR3 protein: CASSWGTPYEQYF

V gene: TRBV29-1
J gene: TRBJ2-7
CDR3 length: 14
CDR3 protein: CSVEETDSSYEQYF

V gene: TRBV9
J gene: TRBJ2-2
CDR3 length: 12
CDR3 protein: CASSGSPGELFF

V gene: TRBV7-9
J gene: TRBJ2-4
CDR3 length: 14
CDR3 protein: CASIQGGDKNIQYF

V gene: TRBV5-1
J gene: TRBJ1-1
CDR3 length: 14
CDR3 protein: CASSLRGGQTEAFF

V gene: TRBV9
J gene: TRBJ2-7
CDR3 length: 13
CDR3 protein: CASSVGRVGGQYF

V gene: TRBV4-3
J gene: TRBJ1-1
CDR3 length: 14
CDR3 protein: CASSQLTGDPEAFF

V gene: TRBV14
J gene: TRBJ2-1
CDR3 length: 15
CDR3 protein: CASTPMQGSYNEQFF

V gene: TRBV9
J gene: TRBJ2-5
CDR3 length: 13
CDR3 protein: CASSTGVRETQYF

V gene: TRBV5-1
J gene: TRBJ2-3
CDR3 length: 16
CDR3 protein: CASSPGDRDVADTQYF

V gene: TRBV5-5
J gene: TRBJ1-3
CDR3 length: 17
CDR3 protein: CASSLLPLGARGNTIYF

V gene: TRBV15
J gene: TRBJ1-1
CDR3 length: 12
CDR3 protein: CATSRGHREASF

V gene: TRBV6-5
J gene: TRBJ1-1
CDR3 length: 13
CDR3 protein: CASRKGGNTEAFF

V gene: TRBV15
J gene: TRBJ2-2
CDR3 length: 17
CDR3 protein: CATSSGWLAGDTGELFF

V gene: TRBV29-1
J gene: TRBJ1-1
CDR3 length: 13
CDR3 protein: CSVGQVMNTEAFF

V gene: TRBV4-2
J gene: TRBJ2-1
CDR3 length: 16
CDR3 protein: CASSPLLAGGFNEQFF

V gene: TRBV2
J gene: TRBJ2-3
CDR3 length: 16
CDR3 protein: CASLPGAETSTDTQYF

V gene: TRBV4-1
J gene: TRBJ2-2
CDR3 length: 16
CDR3 protein: CASSQLGTANTGELFF

V gene: TRBV29-1
J gene: TRBJ2-7
CDR3 length: 13
CDR3 protein: CSVEDLFGGEQYF

V gene: TRBV15
J gene: TRBJ2-3
CDR3 length: 16
CDR3 protein: CATSRDTGLRTDTQYF

V gene: TRBV10-3
J gene: TRBJ1-4
CDR3 length: 11
CDR3 protein: CAISGQGILFF

V gene: TRBV2
J gene: TRBJ2-7
CDR3 length: 14
CDR3 protein: CASTPLKASTEQYF

V gene: TRBV18
J gene: TRBJ1-2
CDR3 length: 16
CDR3 protein: CASSPLPPGPYYGYTF

V gene: TRBV29-1
J gene: TRBJ1-1
CDR3 length: 17
CDR3 protein: CSSSNLLGTGLDTEAFF